The sequence of this T cell receptor beta chain was determined in a study of T cells in women clearing cervical HPV infection. The wider study: Controls gave blood once infection was undetectable; cases at lesion identification. For cases, blood was sampled a median around 140 days after lesion detection, interquartile range about 80 to 220 days. Notes on the study in general: Associations may precede or follow infection; HPV-specific or memory T cells were not isolated. CIN3+ cases had significantly higher TCR repertoire richness than controls, but evenness did not differ.

The CDR3 extends over 14 amino acids. V lost 0 bases and J lost 5, with 10 bases in between. Germline lookup yields CDR1 SEHNR and CDR2 FQNEAQ (reference sequence). About this clone: Its specificity is unknown. The read ends 3 residues early relative to the CDR3; the germline J gene fills the gap.

TCRdb's copy holds only in-frame clones and misses some; the assay was immunoSEQ multiplex PCR. In all, the sample yields over 25,000 clones. The chain recombines TRBV7-9 with TRBJ2-5; no clear D. Sequencing was performed on blood buffy coat. The source of this sequence is a woman aged 18 to 75 with a cervical HPV16 infection that either progressed to CIN3+ or cleared (not recorded which). The sequenced CDR3 bases are TGTGCCAGCAGCTTAGCGAGTCGGGTGGAGACC. Translation: CASSLASRVET. In full, the CDR3 reads CASSLASRVETQYF.